This T cell receptor (beta chain) comes out of a study of T cells in Graves' hyperthyroidism and ophthalmopathy. Overall study: Any treatment followed the collection of peripheral blood at initial diagnosis.

Germline V gene data show CDR1 as SGHRS and CDR2 as YFSETQ. CDR3 length: 16 amino acids. With 4 bases removed from V and 5 bases from J, the gap between germline ends came to 22 bases. The blood sample dates from first hyperthyroidism diagnosis, preceding any ophthalmopathy symptoms. What was amplified from RNA transcripts were TCR beta CDR3 regions. A first-round RT-PCR of the TCR CDR3 used the HTBI primer set. TCRdb used MiXCR to reprocess the multiplex PCR reads, holding one entry per CDR3 protein. This sample yields around 260,000 distinct CDR3 sequences, of which under 30% are seen a single time; around 28% belongs to the top ten. This clonotype was found many times. Antigen unknown. Whole-study findings and limits: Separating ophthalmopathy from stable hyperthyroidism was achieved by a 13 V-J model.

The TCR was taken from a man aged 35 to 55 with Graves' hyperthyroidism that later progressed to Graves' ophthalmopathy. The chain uses TRBV5-1 and TRBJ2-7; the D call may be TRBD1 or TRBD2 (5 bases each). Sequencing used blood. CDR3 in DNA: TGCGCCAGCAGCCCGAAGGGGACCTCGTTATCCCACGAGCAGTACTTC. Translating gives CASSPKGTSLSHEQYF.